The clone carrying this T cell receptor beta chain was seen a handful of times. Its antigen is currently unknown. This record comes from a study of blood T cells in healthy people across ages. Whole-study results and caveats: No conclusive comparison of naive versus antigen-experienced cells was possible with unsorted PBMCs. Samples with more naive T cells showed higher observed beta diversity.

A second PCR, run for roughly 7 to 12 cycles, used a sample-barcoded 5' primer plus a J-beta primer mix. Via MiXCR, TCRdb re-called the 5' RACE reads, giving one row per CDR3 protein. The sample includes about 780,000 distinct CDR3 sequences, approximately 59% of them seen just once. Sequencing was performed on blood. This receptor was obtained from a man aged 25 to 45 in good health.

CDR3 loop: CASSRDRAQETQYF. The CDR3 nucleotides are TGTGCCAGCAGCCGGGACAGGGCACAGGAGACCCAGTACTTC. The chain uses TRBV7-9 and TRBJ2-5; 9 positions match TRBD1. Per germline, CDR1 SEHNR and CDR2 FQNEAQ (reference sequence). CDR3 size: 14 residues. V was pared by 5 bases and J by 5 bases, with 6 bases of the junction left unmatched.